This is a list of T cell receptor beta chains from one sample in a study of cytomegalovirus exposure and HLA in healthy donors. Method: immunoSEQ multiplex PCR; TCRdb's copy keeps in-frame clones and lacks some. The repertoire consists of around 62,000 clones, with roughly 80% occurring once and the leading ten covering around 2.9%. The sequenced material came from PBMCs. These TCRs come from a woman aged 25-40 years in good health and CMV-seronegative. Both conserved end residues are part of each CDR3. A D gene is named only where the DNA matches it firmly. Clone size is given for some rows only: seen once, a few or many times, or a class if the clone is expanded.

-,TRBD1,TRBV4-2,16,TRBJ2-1,CASGTGWAESYNEQFF,TGTGCCAGCGGGACAGGGTGGGCCGAGTCCTACAATGAGCAGTTCTTC
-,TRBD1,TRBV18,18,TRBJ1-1,CASSPRARTGTGLSEAFF,TGTGCCAGCTCACCGAGGGCGCGGACCGGGACAGGGTTATCTGAAGCTTTCTTT
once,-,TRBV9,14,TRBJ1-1,CASSAGNINTEAFF,TGTGCCAGCAGCGCGGGGAACATCAACACTGAAGCTTTCTTT
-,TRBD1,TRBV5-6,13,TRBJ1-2,CASSPQDRVGYTF,TGTGCCAGCAGCCCTCAGGACAGGGTGGGCTACACCTTC
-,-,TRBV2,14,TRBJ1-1,CASSEAYGNTEAFF,TGTGCCAGCAGTGAAGCGTACGGGAACACTGAAGCTTTCTTT
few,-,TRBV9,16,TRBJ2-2,CASSVGASPNTGELFF,TGTGCCAGCAGCGTAGGGGCATCCCCGAACACCGGGGAGCTGTTTTTT
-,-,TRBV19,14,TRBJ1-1,CASNMGGALTEAFF,TGTGCCAGTAACATGGGGGGGGCGCTTACTGAAGCTTTCTTT
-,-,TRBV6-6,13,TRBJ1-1,CASSYVKTEEAFF,TGTGCCAGCAGTTACGTCAAGACGGAGGAAGCTTTCTTT
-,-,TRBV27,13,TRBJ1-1,CASSLLTGHEAFF,TGTGCCAGCAGTCTCCTGACAGGACACGAAGCTTTCTTT
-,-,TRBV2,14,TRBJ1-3,CASSPGGGVNTIYF,TGTGCCAGCAGCCCCGGGGGAGGAGTAAACACCATATATTTT
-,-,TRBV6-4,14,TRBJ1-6,CASGPGDIGSPLHF,TGTGCCAGCGGGCCCGGGGATATCGGTTCACCCCTCCACTTT
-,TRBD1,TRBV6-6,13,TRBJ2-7,CASTRGQYYEQYF,TGTGCCAGCACCAGGGGACAGTACTACGAGCAGTACTTT
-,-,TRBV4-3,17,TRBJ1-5,CASSQDPQLNSNQPQHF,TGCGCCAGCAGCCAAGATCCGCAACTGAATAGCAATCAGCCCCAGCATTTT
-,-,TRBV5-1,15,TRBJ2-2,CASSFSGQNTGELFF,TGCGCCAGCAGCTTTTCCGGACAAAACACCGGGGAGCTGTTTTTT
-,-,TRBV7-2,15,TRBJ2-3,CASSRGQSSPDTQYF,TGTGCCAGCAGCCGGGGACAAAGTTCCCCAGATACGCAGTATTTT
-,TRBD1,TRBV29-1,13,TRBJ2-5,CSVGTGSEETQYF,TGCAGCGTCGGGACAGGGTCGGAAGAGACCCAGTACTTC
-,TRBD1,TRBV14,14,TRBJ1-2,CASSTSTGTYGYTF,TGTGCCAGCAGCACCTCGACAGGGACCTATGGCTACACCTTC
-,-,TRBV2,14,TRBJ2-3,CASSTLWTKDTQYF,TGTGCCAGCAGTACCCTCTGGACTAAAGATACGCAGTATTTT
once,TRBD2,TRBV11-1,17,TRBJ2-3,CASSYPRLAGDTDTQYF,TGTGCCAGCAGCTATCCACGACTAGCGGGGGACACAGATACGCAGTATTTT
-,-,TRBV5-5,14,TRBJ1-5,CASSLDWAAQPQHF,TGTGCCAGCAGCTTGGATTGGGCAGCTCAGCCCCAGCATTTT
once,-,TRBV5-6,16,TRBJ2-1,CASSFWRARYNNEQFF,TGTGCCAGCAGCTTTTGGAGGGCCAGATATAACAATGAGCAGTTCTTC
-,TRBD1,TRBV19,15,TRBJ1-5,CASSSRTGGFQPQHF,TGTGCCAGTAGTAGTAGGACAGGGGGATTCCAGCCCCAGCATTTT
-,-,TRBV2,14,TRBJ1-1,CASIFRDLNTEAFF,TGTGCCAGCATCTTCAGGGACTTGAACACTGAAGCTTTCTTT
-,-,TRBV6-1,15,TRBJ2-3,CASITADGGTDTQYF,TGTGCCAGCATTACAGCGGACGGTGGGACAGATACGCAGTATTTT
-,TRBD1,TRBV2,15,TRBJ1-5,CASSTKRQGGQPQHF,TGTGCCAGCAGTACTAAAAGACAGGGGGGTCAGCCCCAGCATTTT
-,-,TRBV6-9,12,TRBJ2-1,CASRGSYNEQFF,TGTGCCAGCCGGGGCTCCTACAATGAGCAGTTCTTC
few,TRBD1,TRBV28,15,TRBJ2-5,CASSFGRGLRETQYF,TGTGCCAGCAGTTTTGGCAGGGGGCTTAGGGAGACCCAGTACTTC
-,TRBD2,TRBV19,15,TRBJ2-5,CASRSSSGGRETQYF,TGTGCCAGTAGGAGTTCCTCGGGGGGGAGAGAGACCCAGTACTTC
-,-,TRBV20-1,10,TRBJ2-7,CSASDRKQYF,TGCAGTGCTTCAGACAGAAAGCAGTACTTC
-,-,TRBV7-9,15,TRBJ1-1,CASSLYQGMNTEAFF,TGTGCCAGCAGCTTATATCAGGGAATGAACACTGAAGCTTTCTTT
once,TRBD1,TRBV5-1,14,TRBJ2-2,CASSLGQGSGELFF,TGCGCCAGCAGCTTGGGACAGGGTTCCGGGGAGCTGTTTTTT
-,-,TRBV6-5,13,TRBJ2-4,CASTIIEGGIQYF,TGTGCCAGCACCATAATTGAGGGTGGCATTCAGTACTTC
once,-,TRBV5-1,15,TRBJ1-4,CASSYLRGTNEKLFF,TGCGCCAGCAGTTACCTTCGGGGAACTAATGAAAAACTGTTTTTT
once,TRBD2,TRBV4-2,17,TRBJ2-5,CASSLRALGTTQETQYF,TGTGCCAGCAGCTTAAGGGCACTCGGGACTACCCAAGAGACCCAGTACTTC
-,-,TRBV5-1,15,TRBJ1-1,CASSLEAPGADEAFF,TGCGCCAGCAGCTTGGAGGCCCCAGGGGCGGATGAAGCTTTCTTT
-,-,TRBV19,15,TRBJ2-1,CASSIQRSVYNEQFF,TGTGCCAGTAGTATTCAGCGGAGCGTCTACAATGAGCAGTTCTTC
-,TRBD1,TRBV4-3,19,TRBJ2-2,CASSQDLAPGQGYTGELFF,TGCGCCAGCAGCCAAGATTTGGCACCGGGACAGGGTTACACCGGGGAGCTGTTTTTT
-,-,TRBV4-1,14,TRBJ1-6,CASSQEDSESPLHF,TGCGCCAGCAGCCAGGAGGACAGCGAATCACCCCTCCACTTT
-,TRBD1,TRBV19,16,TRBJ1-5,CASSTLQGALGQPQHF,TGTGCCAGTAGTACCCTACAGGGGGCGCTTGGTCAGCCCCAGCATTTT
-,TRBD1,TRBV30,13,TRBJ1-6,CAWSVQGNSPLHF,TGTGCCTGGAGTGTACAGGGGAATTCACCCCTCCACTTT
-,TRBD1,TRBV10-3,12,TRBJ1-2,CATWTGYYGYTF,TGTGCCACCTGGACAGGGTACTATGGCTACACCTTC
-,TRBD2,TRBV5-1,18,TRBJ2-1,CASSGSFYGTSGVNEQFF,TGCGCCAGCAGCGGAAGCTTCTACGGGACTAGCGGGGTGAATGAGCAGTTCTTC
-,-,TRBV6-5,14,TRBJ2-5,CASSPTGTGETQYF,TGTGCCAGCAGTCCAACAGGGACGGGAGAGACCCAGTACTTC
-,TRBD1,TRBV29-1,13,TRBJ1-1,CSVQDRGYTEAFF,TGCAGCGTCCAGGACAGGGGATACACTGAAGCTTTCTTT
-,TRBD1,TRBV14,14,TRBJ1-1,CASSPSGQGYEAFF,TGTGCCAGCAGCCCGTCGGGACAGGGTTACGAAGCTTTCTTT
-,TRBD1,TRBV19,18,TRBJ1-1,CASSTNPRITGGNTEAFF,TGTGCCAGTAGTACTAATCCGAGAATCACAGGGGGGAACACTGAAGCTTTCTTT
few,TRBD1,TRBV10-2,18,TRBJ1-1,CASSEIAGTGARDTEAFF,TGCGCCAGCAGTGAGATCGCCGGGACAGGGGCCAGGGACACTGAAGCTTTCTTT
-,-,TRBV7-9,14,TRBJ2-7,CASSLAGALLGQYF,TGTGCCAGCAGCTTAGCGGGGGCCCTCTTAGGGCAGTACTTC
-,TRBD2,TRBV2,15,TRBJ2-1,CASRGLAGSYNEQFF,TGTGCCAGCAGGGGACTAGCGGGGTCCTACAATGAGCAGTTCTTC
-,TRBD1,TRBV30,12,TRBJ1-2,CAWNPGQGRFAF,TGTGCCTGGAACCCCGGACAGGGGAGGTTCGCCTTC
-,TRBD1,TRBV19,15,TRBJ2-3,CASSTTGSYTDTQYF,TGTGCCAGTAGTACGACAGGGTCCTACACAGATACGCAGTATTTT
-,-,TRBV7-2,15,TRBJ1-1,CASTQGRFEDTEAFF,TGTGCCAGCACGCAGGGAAGATTCGAGGACACTGAAGCTTTCTTT
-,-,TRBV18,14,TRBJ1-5,CASSPQGNGQPQHF,TGTGCCAGCTCACCACAGGGGAATGGTCAGCCCCAGCATTTT
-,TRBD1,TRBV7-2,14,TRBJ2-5,CASSFGQGVKTQYF,TGTGCCAGCAGCTTCGGACAGGGGGTAAAGACCCAGTACTTC
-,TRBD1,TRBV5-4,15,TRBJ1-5,CASSAGTGYVRPQHF,TGTGCCAGCAGCGCCGGGACAGGATATGTAAGGCCCCAGCATTTT
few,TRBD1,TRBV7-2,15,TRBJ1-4,CASSSTGTGREKLFF,TGTGCCAGCAGCTCGACCGGGACAGGGAGAGAAAAACTGTTTTTT
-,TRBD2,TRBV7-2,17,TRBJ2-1,CASSLVIGQRGNNEQFF,TGTGCCAGCAGCTTAGTTATCGGTCAGCGGGGGAACAATGAGCAGTTCTTC
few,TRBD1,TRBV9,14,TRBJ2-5,CASSGGQAQETQYF,TGTGCCAGCAGCGGAGGACAGGCCCAAGAGACCCAGTACTTC
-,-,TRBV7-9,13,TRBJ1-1,CASSIQANTEAFF,TGTGCCAGCAGTATACAGGCGAACACTGAAGCTTTCTTT